These T cell receptor beta chains were read from a single sample in a study of beta chain features in type 1 diabetes. TCRdb's copy holds only in-frame clones and misses some; the assay was immunoSEQ multiplex PCR. The sample comprises 400,000 to 500,000 clones, roughly 13% of which are singletons, and about 0.034% rests with the top ten. The sequenced sample was naive CD4+ T cells from blood. The receptors were gathered from a man under 40 in good health. Both conserved end residues are part of each CDR3. A D gene is named only where the DNA matches it firmly. Size tells how often a clone was seen (once, few, many) or the class of an expanded clone, and some rows leave it out.

TRBV19,.,few,TRBJ2-5,CASTGTYEETQYF,TGTGCCAGTACCGGGACATATGAAGAGACCCAGTACTTC
TRBV7-2,.,few,TRBJ1-5,CASSLGVGGNQPQHF,TGTGCCAGCAGCCTGGGGGTAGGGGGCAATCAGCCCCAGCATTTT
TRBV18,.,few,TRBJ1-3,CASSLDLPGGGNTIYF,TGTGCCAGCTCACTGGACCTCCCGGGAGGAGGAAACACCATATATTTT
TRBV5-1,.,.,TRBJ2-4,CASSLVPAQAGKNIQYF,TGCGCCAGCAGCTTGGTTCCAGCCCAAGCGGGCAAAAACATTCAGTACTTC
TRBV9,.,few,TRBJ2-1,CASSVVLAASYNEQFF,TGTGCCAGCAGCGTAGTGTTGGCGGCCTCCTACAATGAGCAGTTCTTC
TRBV12-5,TRBD2,few,TRBJ2-5,CASGPRTSGMTLQETQYF,TGTGCTAGTGGTCCTCGGACTAGCGGGATGACGCTCCAAGAGACCCAGTACTTC
TRBV27,.,.,TRBJ2-3,CASSFGQRPDTQYF,TGTGCCAGCAGTTTTGGCCAGCGGCCAGATACGCAGTATTTT
TRBV5-1,TRBD1,few,TRBJ2-2,CASSHDRGDTGELFF,TGCGCCAGCAGTCACGACAGGGGCGACACCGGGGAGCTGTTTTTT
TRBV9,TRBD2,.,TRBJ2-5,CASSVGASGDQETQYF,TGTGCCAGCAGCGTAGGTGCTAGCGGGGACCAAGAGACCCAGTACTTC
TRBV19,TRBD1,.,TRBJ2-1,CASSFDRGAFDEQFF,TGTGCCAGTAGTTTTGACAGGGGTGCATTCGATGAGCAGTTCTTC
TRBV5-1,.,.,TRBJ1-1,CASSFRDFDSTEAFF,TGCGCCAGCAGCTTCCGGGACTTCGATAGCACTGAAGCTTTCTTT
TRBV11-1,TRBD1,few,TRBJ1-2,CASSLDRGRVYGYTF,TGTGCCAGCAGCCTGGACAGGGGGCGCGTCTATGGCTACACCTTC
TRBV7-3,TRBD2,.,TRBJ2-3,CASSPMTGRADTQYF,TGTGCCAGCAGCCCCATGACCGGGAGGGCCGATACGCAGTATTTT
TRBV5-4,.,.,TRBJ2-2,CASSLAGGTGELFF,TGTGCCAGCAGCTTGGCCGGGGGCACCGGGGAGCTGTTTTTT
TRBV7-2,.,.,TRBJ2-7,CASGHYEQYF,TGTGCCAGTGGGCACTACGAGCAGTACTTC
TRBV7-2,.,few,TRBJ2-1,CASSLVTGPYNEQFF,TGTGCCAGCAGCTTAGTCACAGGCCCCTACAATGAGCAGTTCTTC
TRBV7-2,.,.,TRBJ2-3,CASSLYRGTDTQYF,TGTGCCAGCAGCTTATACAGGGGCACAGATACGCAGTATTTT
TRBV7-6,.,.,TRBJ2-7,CASSLGPLSGTHYEQYF,TGTGCCAGCAGCTTAGGACCATTATCCGGGACACACTACGAGCAGTACTTC
TRBV7-2,.,.,TRBJ2-1,CASSLFGPHNEQFF,TGTGCCAGCAGCTTATTTGGGCCTCACAATGAGCAGTTCTTC
TRBV7-2,TRBD2,few,TRBJ2-3,CASSLSGGGLGTDTQYF,TGTGCCAGCAGCCTCTCGGGTGGGGGACTAGGGACAGATACGCAGTATTTT
TRBV7-9,.,few,TRBJ2-2,CASSFLGNTGELFF,TGTGCCAGCAGCTTCCTCGGGAACACCGGGGAGCTGTTTTTT
TRBV7-9,.,.,TRBJ2-3,CASSLIAEGDTQYF,TGTGCCAGCAGCCTCATAGCGGAGGGGGATACGCAGTATTTT
TRBV30,.,few,TRBJ2-4,CAWSPTLASKNIQYF,TGTGCCTGGAGCCCTACCCTAGCGTCCAAAAACATTCAGTACTTC
TRBV11-3,.,.,TRBJ2-3,CASGRDSTDTQYF,TGTGCCAGCGGGAGAGATAGCACAGATACGCAGTATTTT
TRBV30,.,.,TRBJ1-4,CAWRGTRGGLNEKLFF,TGTGCCTGGAGGGGGACGAGGGGAGGGTTAAATGAAAAACTGTTTTTT
TRBV7-8,.,.,TRBJ2-2,CASSLVTGELFF,TGTGCCAGCAGCTTAGTCACCGGGGAGCTGTTTTTT
TRBV20-1,.,.,TRBJ2-7,CSARGYEQYF,TGCAGTGCGAGGGGTTACGAGCAGTACTTC
TRBV29-1,.,.,TRBJ2-3,CSVAGTLASTDTQYF,TGCAGCGTCGCCGGGACACTTGCTAGCACAGATACGCAGTATTTT
TRBV12-2,.,.,TRBJ2-1,CASRPLGTESSYNEQFF,TGTGCAAGTCGCCCCCTGGGGACTGAGAGCTCCTACAATGAGCAGTTCTTC
TRBV6-5,.,.,TRBJ2-3,CASRQTGGYTDTQYF,TGTGCCAGCAGGCAAACTGGAGGCTACACAGATACGCAGTATTTT
TRBV20-1,.,.,TRBJ2-5,CSAHGRETQYF,TGCAGTGCGCACGGGCGAGAGACCCAGTACTTC
TRBV30,.,few,TRBJ1-3,CAWSLRSGASGNTIYF,TGTGCCTGGAGTCTAAGGAGTGGGGCCTCTGGAAACACCATATATTTT
TRBV7-2,.,.,TRBJ2-3,CASSSRMARTTDTQYF,TGTGCCAGCAGCTCCCGCATGGCCAGAACTACAGATACGCAGTATTTT
TRBV20-1,.,few,TRBJ2-3,CSAPLGDTQYF,TGCAGTGCTCCCCTGGGAGATACGCAGTATTTT
TRBV10-3,.,.,TRBJ2-1,CAISGGEIKLSYNEQFF,TGTGCCATCAGTGGTGGAGAGATCAAGCTCTCCTACAATGAGCAGTTCTTC
TRBV30,.,few,TRBJ2-3,CAWTPTDTQYF,TGTGCCTGGACCCCCACAGATACGCAGTATTTT
TRBV19,TRBD2,few,TRBJ2-4,CASSLSGLAEITMGNIQYF,TGTGCCAGTAGTCTCTCGGGACTAGCGGAAATCACGATGGGAAACATTCAGTACTTC
TRBV7-9,TRBD1,.,TRBJ2-3,CASSRGQGNTQYF,TGTGCCAGCAGCAGAGGACAGGGTAATACGCAGTATTTT
TRBV27,TRBD1,.,TRBJ1-2,CASTRDRRNYGYTF,TGTGCCAGCACCCGGGACAGACGAAACTATGGCTACACCTTC
TRBV7-9,.,few,TRBJ2-2,CASSHSGEWTGELFF,TGTGCCAGCAGCCATAGCGGAGAATGGACCGGGGAGCTGTTTTTT
TRBV19,.,.,TRBJ1-2,CASSIGAVDSYGYTF,TGTGCCAGTAGTATCGGGGCCGTCGACTCCTATGGCTACACCTTC
TRBV28,.,few,TRBJ1-1,CASSLPRSGTEAFF,TGTGCCAGCAGTTTGCCTCGGTCGGGTACTGAAGCTTTCTTT
TRBV29-1,TRBD2,few,TRBJ2-7,CSAGGYEQYF,TGCAGCGCGGGAGGCTACGAGCAGTACTTC